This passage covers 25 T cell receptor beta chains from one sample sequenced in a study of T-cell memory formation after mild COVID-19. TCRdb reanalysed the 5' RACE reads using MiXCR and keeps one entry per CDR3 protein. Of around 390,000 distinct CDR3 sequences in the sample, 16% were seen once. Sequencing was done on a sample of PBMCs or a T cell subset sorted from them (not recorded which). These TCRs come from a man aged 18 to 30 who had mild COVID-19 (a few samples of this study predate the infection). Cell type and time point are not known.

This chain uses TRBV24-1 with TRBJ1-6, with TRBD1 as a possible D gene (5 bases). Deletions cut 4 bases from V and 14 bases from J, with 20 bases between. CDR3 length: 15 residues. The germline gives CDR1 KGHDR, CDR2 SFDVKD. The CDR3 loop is CATSENDRPLRTLHF. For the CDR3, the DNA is TGTGCCACCAGTGAAAATGACAGACCCCTCCGGACCCTCCACTTT.

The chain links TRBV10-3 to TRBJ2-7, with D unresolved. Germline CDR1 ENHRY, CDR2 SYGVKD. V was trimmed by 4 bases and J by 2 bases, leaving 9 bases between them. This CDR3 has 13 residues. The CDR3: CAISVGPTYEQYF. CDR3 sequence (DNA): TGTGCCATCAGTGTCGGACCTACCTACGAGCAGTACTTC.

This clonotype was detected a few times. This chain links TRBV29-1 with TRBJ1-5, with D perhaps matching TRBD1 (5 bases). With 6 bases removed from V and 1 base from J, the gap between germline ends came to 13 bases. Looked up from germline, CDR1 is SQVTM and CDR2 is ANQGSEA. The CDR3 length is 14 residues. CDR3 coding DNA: TGCAGCGTGGCAGGAGGGGCGAGCAATCAGCCCCAGCATTTT. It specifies CSVAGGASNQPQHF. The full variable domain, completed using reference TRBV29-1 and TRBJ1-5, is SAVISQKPSRDICQRGTSLTIQCQVDSQVTMMFWYRQQPGQSLTLIATANQGSEATYESGFVIDKFPISRPNLTFSTLTVSNMSPEDSSIYLCSVAGGASNQPQHFGDGTRLSIL.

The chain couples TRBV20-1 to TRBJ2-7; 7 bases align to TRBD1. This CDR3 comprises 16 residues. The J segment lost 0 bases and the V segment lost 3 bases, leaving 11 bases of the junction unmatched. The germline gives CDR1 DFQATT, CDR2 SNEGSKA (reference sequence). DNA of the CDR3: TGCAGTGCTAGGAGGGGGACAGAACCAAGCTCCTACGAGCAGTACTTC. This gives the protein CSARRGTEPSSYEQYF.

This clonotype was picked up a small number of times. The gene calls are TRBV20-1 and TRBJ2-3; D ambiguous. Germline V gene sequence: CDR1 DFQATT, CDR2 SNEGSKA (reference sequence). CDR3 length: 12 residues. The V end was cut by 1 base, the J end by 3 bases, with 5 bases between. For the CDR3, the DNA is TGCAGTGCTAGAGCGGTAACAGATACGCAGTATTTT. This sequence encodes CSARAVTDTQYF.

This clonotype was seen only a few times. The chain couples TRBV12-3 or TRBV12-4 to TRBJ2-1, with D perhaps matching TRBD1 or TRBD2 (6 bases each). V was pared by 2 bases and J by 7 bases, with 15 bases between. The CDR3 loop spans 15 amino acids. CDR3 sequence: CASSLRQGRQNEQFF. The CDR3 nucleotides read TGTGCCAGCAGTTTACGGCAGGGGAGGCAGAATGAGCAGTTCTTC.

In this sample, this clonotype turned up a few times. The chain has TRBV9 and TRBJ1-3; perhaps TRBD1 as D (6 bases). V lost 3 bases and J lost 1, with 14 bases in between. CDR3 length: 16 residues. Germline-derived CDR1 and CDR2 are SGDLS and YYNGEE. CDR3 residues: CASSGQAHSSGNTIYF. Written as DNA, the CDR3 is TGTGCCAGCAGCGGACAGGCTCACTCTTCTGGAAACACCATATATTTT.

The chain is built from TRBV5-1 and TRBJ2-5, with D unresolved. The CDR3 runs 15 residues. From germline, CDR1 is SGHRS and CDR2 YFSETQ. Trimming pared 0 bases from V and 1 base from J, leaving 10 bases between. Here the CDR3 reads CASSLGRSSQETQYF. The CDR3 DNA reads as TGCGCCAGCAGCTTGGGACGGTCCAGCCAAGAGACCCAGTACTTC.

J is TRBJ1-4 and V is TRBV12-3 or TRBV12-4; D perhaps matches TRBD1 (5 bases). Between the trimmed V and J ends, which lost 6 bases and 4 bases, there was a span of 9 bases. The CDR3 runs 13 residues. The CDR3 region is CASREGNNEKLFF. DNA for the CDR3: TGTGCCAGCAGGGAGGGGAATAATGAAAAACTGTTTTTT.

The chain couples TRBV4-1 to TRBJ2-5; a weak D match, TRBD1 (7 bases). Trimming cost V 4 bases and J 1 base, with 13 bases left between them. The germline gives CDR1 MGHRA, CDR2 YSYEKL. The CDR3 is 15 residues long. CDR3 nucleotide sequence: TGCGCCAGCAGCCCCGGAGGGACAGTCCAAGAGACCCAGTACTTC. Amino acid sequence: CASSPGGTVQETQYF.

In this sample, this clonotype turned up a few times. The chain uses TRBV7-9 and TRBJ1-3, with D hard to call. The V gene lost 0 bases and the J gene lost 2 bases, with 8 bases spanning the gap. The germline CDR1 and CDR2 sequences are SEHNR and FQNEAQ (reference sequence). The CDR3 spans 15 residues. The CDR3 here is CASSLAEWAGNTIYF. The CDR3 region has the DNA TGTGCCAGCAGCTTAGCCGAGTGGGCTGGAAACACCATATATTTT.

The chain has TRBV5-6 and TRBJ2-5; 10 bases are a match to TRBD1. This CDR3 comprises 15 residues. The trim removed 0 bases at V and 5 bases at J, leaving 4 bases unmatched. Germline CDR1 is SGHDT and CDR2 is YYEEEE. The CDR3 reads CASSLVGQGTETQYF. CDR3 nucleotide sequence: TGTGCCAGCAGCTTGGTGGGACAGGGGACGGAGACCCAGTACTTC.

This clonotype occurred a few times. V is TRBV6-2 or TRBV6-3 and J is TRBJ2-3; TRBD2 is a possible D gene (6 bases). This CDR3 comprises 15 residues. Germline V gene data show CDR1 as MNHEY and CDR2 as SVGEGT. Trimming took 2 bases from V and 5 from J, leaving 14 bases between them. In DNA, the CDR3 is TGTGCCAGCAGTTACCGGGACTCCCTGGGAGATACGCAGTATTTT. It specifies CASSYRDSLGDTQYF.

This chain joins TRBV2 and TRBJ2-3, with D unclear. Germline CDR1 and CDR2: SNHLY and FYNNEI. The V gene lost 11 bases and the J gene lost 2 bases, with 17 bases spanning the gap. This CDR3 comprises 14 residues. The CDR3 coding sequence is TGTGCCTCCAACCTAGTTATGCTCACAGATACGCAGTATTTT. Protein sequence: CASNLVMLTDTQYF.

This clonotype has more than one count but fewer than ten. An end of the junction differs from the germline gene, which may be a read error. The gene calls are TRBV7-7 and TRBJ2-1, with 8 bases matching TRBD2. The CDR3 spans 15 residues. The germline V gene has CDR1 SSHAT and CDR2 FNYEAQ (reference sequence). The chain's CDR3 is CASSLSGGQYNEQFF. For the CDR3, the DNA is TGTGCTAGCAGCTTGAGCGGGGGCCAATACAATGAGCAGTTCTTC.

The CDR3 here is CASSLWAGENGYTF. Here the CDR3 DNA reads TGTGCCAGCAGCTTATGGGCAGGGGAAAATGGCTACACCTTC. The chain employs TRBV11-2 and TRBJ1-2; TRBD1 is a possible D gene (6 bases). V lost 2 bases, J lost 6 bases, and 13 bases lay in between. CDR1 is SGHAT, CDR2 FQNNGV, per germline. CDR3 length: 14 amino acids.

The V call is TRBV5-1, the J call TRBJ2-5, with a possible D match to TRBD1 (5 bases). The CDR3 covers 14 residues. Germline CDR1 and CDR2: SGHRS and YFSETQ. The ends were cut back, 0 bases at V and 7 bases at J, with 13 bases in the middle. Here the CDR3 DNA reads TGCGCCAGCAGCTTGGCCGTGACAGAGAGGACCCAGTACTTC. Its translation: CASSLAVTERTQYF.

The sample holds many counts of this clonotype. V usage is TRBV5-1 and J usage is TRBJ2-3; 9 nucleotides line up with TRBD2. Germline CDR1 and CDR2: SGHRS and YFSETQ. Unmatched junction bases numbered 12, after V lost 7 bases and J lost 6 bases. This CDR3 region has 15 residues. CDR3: CASGVGAGGIDTQYF. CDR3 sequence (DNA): TGCGCCAGCGGCGTGGGAGCGGGGGGCATTGATACGCAGTATTTT.

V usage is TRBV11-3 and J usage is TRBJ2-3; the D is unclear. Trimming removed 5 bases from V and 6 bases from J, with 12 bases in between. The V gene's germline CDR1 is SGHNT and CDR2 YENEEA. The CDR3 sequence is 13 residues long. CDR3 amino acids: CASSPFVGDTQYF. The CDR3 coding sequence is TGTGCCAGCAGCCCATTTGTTGGGGATACGCAGTATTTT.

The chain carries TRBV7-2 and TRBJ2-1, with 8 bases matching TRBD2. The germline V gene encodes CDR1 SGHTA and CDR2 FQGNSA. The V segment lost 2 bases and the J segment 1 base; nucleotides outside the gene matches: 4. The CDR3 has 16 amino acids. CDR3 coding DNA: TGTGCCAGCAGCTTATTGGGCGGGGGGTCCTACAATGAGCAGTTCTTC. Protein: CASSLLGGGSYNEQFF. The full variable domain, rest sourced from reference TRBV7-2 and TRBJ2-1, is GAGVSQSPSNKVTEKGKDVELRCDPISGHTALYWYRQSLGQGLEFLIYFQGNSAPDKSGLPSDRFSAERTGGSVSTLTIQRTQQEDSAVYLCASSLLGGGSYNEQFFGPGTRLTVL.

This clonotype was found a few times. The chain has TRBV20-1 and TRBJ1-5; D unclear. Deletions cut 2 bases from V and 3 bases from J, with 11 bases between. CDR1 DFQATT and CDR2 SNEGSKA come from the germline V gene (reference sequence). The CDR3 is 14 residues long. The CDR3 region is CSARPSSHNQPQHF. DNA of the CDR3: TGCAGTGCTAGACCCTCGAGCCACAATCAGCCCCAGCATTTT.

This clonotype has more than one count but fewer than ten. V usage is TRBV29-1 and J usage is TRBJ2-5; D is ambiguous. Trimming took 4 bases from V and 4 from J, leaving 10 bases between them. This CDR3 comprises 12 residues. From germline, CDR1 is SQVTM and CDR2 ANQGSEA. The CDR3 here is CSVASPGETQYF. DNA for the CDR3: TGCAGCGTTGCATCGCCGGGAGAGACCCAGTACTTC.

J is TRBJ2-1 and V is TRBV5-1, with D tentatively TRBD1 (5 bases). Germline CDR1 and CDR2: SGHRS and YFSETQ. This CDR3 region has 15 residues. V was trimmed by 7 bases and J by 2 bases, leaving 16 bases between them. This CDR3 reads CASGFRGSTYNEQFF. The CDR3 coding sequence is TGCGCCAGCGGATTTAGGGGTAGCACCTACAATGAGCAGTTCTTC.

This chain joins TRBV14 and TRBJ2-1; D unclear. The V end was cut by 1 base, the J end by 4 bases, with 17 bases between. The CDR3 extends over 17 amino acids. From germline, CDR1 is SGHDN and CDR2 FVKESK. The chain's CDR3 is CASSQVRKSPGYNEQFF. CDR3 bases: TGTGCCAGCAGCCAAGTGCGGAAGAGCCCCGGTTACAATGAGCAGTTCTTC.

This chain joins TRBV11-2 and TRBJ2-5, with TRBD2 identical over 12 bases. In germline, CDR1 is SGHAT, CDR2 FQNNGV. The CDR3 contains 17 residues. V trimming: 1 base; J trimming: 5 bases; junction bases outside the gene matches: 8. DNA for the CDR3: TGTGCCAGCAGCTTAGTAGGGCTAGCGGGGGGGCAGGAGACCCAGTACTTC. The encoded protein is CASSLVGLAGGQETQYF.